One T cell receptor beta chain is described in this entry. Its antigen is unidentified. V lost 1 base to trimming and J lost 1 base, with 10 bases between them. The CDR3 extends over 15 amino acids. Germline CDR1 KGHSH, CDR2 LQKENI. The data are from a study of cytomegalovirus exposure and HLA in healthy donors. Study-level information: Earlier sequencing of about 179 million T cells yielded around 120 million unique TCR beta sequences. Assignment to the Caucasian-associated ancestry cluster applied to approximately 80% of the approximately 390 genotyped donors.

Vbeta (60) and Jbeta (13) primers were used in the PCR. Profiled with immunoSEQ multiplex PCR; TCRdb holds only in-frame clones, not every one. The sample has 50,000 or so clones, about 76% seen once. Study-wide results and limits: Relative to the approximately 700-donor mean, N-insertions were reportedly fewer in an Asian-associated ancestry cluster in a later analysis.

V is TRBV18 and J is TRBJ2-5; D is undetermined. This TCR was sampled from a female donor in good health and CMV-seronegative. Sequenced material: PBMCs. The CDR3 reads CASSPRVSVQETQYF. CDR3 nucleotide sequence: TGTGCCAGCTCACCACGTGTCAGCGTCCAAGAGACCCAGTACTTC.